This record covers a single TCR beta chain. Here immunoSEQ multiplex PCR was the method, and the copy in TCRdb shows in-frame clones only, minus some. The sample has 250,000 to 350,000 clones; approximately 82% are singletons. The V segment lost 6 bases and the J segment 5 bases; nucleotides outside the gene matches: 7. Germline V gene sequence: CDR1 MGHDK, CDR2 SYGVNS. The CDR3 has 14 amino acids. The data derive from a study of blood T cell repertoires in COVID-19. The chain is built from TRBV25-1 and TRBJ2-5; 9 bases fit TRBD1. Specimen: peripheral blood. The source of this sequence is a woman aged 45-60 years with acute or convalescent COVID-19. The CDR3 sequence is CASRDDRGDETQYF. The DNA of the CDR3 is TGTGCCAGCAGAGACGACAGGGGGGATGAGACCCAGTACTTC.